This paragraph reports one T cell receptor beta chain. The antigen this receptor binds is unknown. No per-base quality is available; no much larger clone lies one base away. This record comes from a study of blood T cell repertoires in COVID-19 (dated by TCRdb to about 2020). The study in broad terms: Samples covering the acute and convalescent phases of COVID-19 were provided by collaborators in the United States, Italy and Spain. HLA class I and class II types, where available, came from metadata supplied by the sample provider rather than from assay-based typing. The prospective study material was composed of cDNA or gDNA derived from T cells, B-cell-depleted T cells, or PBMCs. The repertoires were released in a freely available public database meant as a resource for research on the immune response to SARS-CoV-2. The dataset comprised deeply sampled blood TCRbeta repertoires from subjects exposed to, actively infected with, or recovered from COVID-19. The sample metadata nearly always contained a de-identified subject ID, COVID-19 status, age in years and sex. The samples were drawn from the first 160 participants of the ongoing ImmuneRACE study and from about 1,200 subjects provided by 6 global collaborators.

From V the trimming removes 0 bases and from J it removes 0 bases, while the gene matches leave 4 bases of the junction unaccounted for. The germline V gene encodes CDR1 SGDLS and CDR2 YYNGEE. The CDR3 sequence holds 18 residues, the cysteine and phenylalanine included. Of all the DNA, just the CDR3 is kept, 54 bases in frame from base 1. TCRbeta CDR3 regions were amplified from genomic DNA using the immunoSEQ Assay, a bias-controlled multiplex PCR. The source study handled its data this way. Nucleated cell counts per sample were estimated from amplification of reference gene primers within the assay. To quantify the absolute abundance of each unique TCRbeta CDR3 rearrangement, sequence reads were collapsed and filtered. For each sample, productive Simpson clonality was calculated as the square root of Simpson's diversity index over productive rearrangements. Here the immuneACCESS table is served through TCRdb, limited to in-frame sequences with V and J called. Missing clones are a known gap in these copies; in checked studies unresolved V genes cover under half, and the rest lacks a known reason. D and trimming come from the DNA, and the V and J calls and clone size come from that table. The sample table records about 360,000 clones; 86% of these occur just once. Just over 7% of the sample belongs to the ten largest clones.

Broader findings and caveats from the paper: How much clinical and demographic metadata was included differed by source and by participant, and the metadata was provided uncurated.

One collaborating source in Seattle enrolled patients during active infection and followed them longitudinally through the course of disease. Each collaborating institution followed its own protocols to collect whole blood in K2EDTA tubes. For TCRbeta analysis, collaborators shipped samples in one of three forms: frozen whole blood, isolated PBMCs, or DNA extracted from either of those sample types. The V and J segments used are TRBV9 and TRBJ2-2, and 11 bases in between align with TRBD1. The TCR was taken from a woman in her fifties or sixties with COVID-19, enrolled during active disease. The sequenced sample consisted of peripheral blood. The nucleotide sequence reads as follows: TGTGCCAGCAGCGTAGCGGGACAGGGGGACCCGAACACCGGGGAGCTGTTTTTT. Protein translation: CASSVAGQGDPNTGELFF.